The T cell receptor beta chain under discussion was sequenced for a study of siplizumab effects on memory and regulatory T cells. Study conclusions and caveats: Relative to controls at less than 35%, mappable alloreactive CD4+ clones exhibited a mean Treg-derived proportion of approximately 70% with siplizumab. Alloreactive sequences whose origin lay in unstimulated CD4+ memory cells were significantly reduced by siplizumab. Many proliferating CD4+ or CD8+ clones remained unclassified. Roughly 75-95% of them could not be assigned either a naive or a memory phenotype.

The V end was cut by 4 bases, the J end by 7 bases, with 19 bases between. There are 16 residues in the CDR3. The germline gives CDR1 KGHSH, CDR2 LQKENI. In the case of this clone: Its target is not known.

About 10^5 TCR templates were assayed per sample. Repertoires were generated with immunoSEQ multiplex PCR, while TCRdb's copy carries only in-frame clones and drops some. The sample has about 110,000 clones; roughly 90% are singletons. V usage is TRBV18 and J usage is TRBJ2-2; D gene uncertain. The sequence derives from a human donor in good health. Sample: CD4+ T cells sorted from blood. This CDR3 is CASSLSPGLMGGELFF. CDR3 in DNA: TGTGCCAGCTCACTCTCCCCCGGTTTAATGGGCGGGGAGCTGTTTTTT.